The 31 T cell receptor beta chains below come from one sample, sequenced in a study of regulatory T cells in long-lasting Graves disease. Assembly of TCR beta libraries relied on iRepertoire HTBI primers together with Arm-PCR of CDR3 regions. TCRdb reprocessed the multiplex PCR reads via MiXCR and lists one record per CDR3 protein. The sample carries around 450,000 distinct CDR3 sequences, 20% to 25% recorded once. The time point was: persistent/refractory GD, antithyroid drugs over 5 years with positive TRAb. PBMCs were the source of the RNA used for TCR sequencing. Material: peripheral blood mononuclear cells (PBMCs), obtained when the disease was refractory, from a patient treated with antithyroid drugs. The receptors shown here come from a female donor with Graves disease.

CDR3: CATRDPGGGTYEQYF. CDR3 in DNA: TGTGCCACCAGGGATCCGGGAGGGGGGACCTACGAGCAGTACTTC. This sequence joins TRBV27 and TRBJ2-7, with 8 positions matching TRBD2. Unmatched junction bases numbered 13, after V lost 10 bases and J lost 2 bases. Germline-derived CDR1 and CDR2 are MNHEY and SMNVEV (reference sequence). CDR3 size: 15 residues.

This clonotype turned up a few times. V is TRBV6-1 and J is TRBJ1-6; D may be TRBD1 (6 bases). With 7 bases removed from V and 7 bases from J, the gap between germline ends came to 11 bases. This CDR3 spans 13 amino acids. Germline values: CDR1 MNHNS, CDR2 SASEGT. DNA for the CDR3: TGTGCCAGCAACTTCGGGGGCAATTCACCCCTCCACTTT. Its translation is CASNFGGNSPLHF.

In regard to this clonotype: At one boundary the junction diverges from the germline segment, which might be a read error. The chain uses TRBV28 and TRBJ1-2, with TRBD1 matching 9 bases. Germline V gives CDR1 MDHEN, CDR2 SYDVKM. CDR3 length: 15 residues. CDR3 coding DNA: TGTGCCAGCAGTTTCCACAGGGGGCTAGACTATGGCTGCACCTTC. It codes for CASSFHRGLDYGCTF.

CDR3 amino acids: CASSFGPVGYTF. CDR3 in DNA: TGTGCCAGCAGCTTCGGCCCCGTTGGCTACACCTTC. The chain links TRBV7-9 to TRBJ1-2; D is undetermined. The CDR3 has 12 amino acids. The germline V and J ends were trimmed by 3 bases and 7 bases, with 9 bases remaining between them. Germline assignment: CDR1 SEHNR and CDR2 FQNEAQ (reference sequence).

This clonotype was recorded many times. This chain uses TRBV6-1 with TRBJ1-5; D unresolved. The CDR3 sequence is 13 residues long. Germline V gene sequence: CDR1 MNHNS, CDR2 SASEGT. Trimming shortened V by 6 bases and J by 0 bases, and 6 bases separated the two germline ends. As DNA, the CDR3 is TGTGCCAGCAGGGACCATAGCAATCAGCCCCAGCATTTT. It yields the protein CASRDHSNQPQHF.

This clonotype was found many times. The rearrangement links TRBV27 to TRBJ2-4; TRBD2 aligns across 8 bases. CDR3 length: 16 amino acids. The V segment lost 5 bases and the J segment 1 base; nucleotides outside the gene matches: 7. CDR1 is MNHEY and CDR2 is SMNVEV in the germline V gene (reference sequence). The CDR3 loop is CASSQISGTAKNIQYF. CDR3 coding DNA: TGTGCCAGCAGTCAAATTAGCGGGACCGCCAAAAACATTCAGTACTTC.

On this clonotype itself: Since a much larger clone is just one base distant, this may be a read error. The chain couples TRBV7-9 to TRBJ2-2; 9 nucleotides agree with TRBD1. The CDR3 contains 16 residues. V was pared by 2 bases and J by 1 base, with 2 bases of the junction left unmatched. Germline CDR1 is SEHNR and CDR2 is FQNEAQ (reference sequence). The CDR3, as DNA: TGTGCCAGCAGCTTAACGGGACAGGGGAACACCGGGGAGCTGTTTTTT. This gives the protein CASSLTGQGNTGELFF.

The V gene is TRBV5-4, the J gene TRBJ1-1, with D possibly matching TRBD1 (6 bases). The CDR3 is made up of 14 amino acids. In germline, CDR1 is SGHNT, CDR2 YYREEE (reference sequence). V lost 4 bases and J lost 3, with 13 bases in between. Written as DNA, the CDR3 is TGTGCCAGCAGCAGGGGACACTCCGACACTGAAGCTTTCTTT. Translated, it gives CASSRGHSDTEAFF.

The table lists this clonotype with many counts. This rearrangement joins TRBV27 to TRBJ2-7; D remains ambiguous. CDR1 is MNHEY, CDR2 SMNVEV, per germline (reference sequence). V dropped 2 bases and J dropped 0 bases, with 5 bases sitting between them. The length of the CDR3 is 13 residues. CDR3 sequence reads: CASSLDHSYEQYF. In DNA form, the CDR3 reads TGTGCCAGCAGTTTAGACCACTCCTACGAGCAGTACTTC.

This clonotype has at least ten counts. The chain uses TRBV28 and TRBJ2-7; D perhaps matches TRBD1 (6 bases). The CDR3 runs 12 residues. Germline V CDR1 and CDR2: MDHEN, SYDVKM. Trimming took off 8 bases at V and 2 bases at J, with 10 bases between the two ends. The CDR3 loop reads CASGTPTYEQYF. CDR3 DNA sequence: TGTGCCAGCGGGACACCGACCTACGAGCAGTACTTC.

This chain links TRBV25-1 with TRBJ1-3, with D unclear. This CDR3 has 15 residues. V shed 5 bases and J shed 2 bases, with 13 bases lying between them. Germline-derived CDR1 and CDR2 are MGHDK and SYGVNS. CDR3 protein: CASSQTPGAGNTIYF. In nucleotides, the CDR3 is TGTGCCAGCAGTCAAACTCCAGGAGCTGGAAACACCATATATTTT.

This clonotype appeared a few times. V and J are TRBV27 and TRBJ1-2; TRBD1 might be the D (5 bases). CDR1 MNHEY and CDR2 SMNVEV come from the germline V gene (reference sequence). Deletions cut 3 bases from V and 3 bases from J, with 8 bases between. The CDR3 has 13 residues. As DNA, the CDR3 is TGTGCCAGCAGTTTTAGGGGACACTATGGCTACACCTTC. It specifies CASSFRGHYGYTF.

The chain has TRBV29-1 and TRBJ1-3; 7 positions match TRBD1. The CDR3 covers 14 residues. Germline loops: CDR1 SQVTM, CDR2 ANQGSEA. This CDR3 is CSGGAGGFRNTIYF. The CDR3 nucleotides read TGCAGTGGTGGGGCAGGGGGGTTCAGAAACACCATATATTTT.

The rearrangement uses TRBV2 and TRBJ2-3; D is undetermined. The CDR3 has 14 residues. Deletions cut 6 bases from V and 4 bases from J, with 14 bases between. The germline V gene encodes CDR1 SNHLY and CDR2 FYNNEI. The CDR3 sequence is CASSEMRDADTQYF. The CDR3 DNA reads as TGTGCCAGCAGCGAAATGAGAGACGCAGATACGCAGTATTTT.

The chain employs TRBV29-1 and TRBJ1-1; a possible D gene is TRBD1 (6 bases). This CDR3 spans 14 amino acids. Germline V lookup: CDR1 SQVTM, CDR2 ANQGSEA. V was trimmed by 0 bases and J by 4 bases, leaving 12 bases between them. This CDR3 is CSVEESGVGTEAFF. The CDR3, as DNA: TGCAGCGTTGAAGAATCAGGGGTGGGCACTGAAGCTTTCTTT.

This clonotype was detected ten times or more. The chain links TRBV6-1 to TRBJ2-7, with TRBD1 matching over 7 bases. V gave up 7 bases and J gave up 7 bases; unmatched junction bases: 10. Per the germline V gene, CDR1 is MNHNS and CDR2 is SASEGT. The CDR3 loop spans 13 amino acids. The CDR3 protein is CASNRQGREEQYF. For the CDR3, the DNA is TGTGCCAGCAACCGACAGGGAAGAGAGGAGCAGTACTTC.

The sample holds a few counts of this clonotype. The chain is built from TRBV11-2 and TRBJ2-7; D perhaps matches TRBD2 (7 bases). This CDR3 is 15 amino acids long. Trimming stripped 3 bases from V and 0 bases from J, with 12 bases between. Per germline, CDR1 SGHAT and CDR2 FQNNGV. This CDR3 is CASSFGRGVSYEQYF. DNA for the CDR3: TGTGCCAGCAGCTTTGGGAGGGGGGTCTCCTACGAGCAGTACTTC.

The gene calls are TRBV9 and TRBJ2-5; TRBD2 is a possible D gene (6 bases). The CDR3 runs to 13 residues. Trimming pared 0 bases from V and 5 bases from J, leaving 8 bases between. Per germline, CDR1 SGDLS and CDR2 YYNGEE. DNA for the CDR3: TGTGCCAGCAGCGTAGCCGGGAGCGAGACCCAGTACTTC. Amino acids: CASSVAGSETQYF.

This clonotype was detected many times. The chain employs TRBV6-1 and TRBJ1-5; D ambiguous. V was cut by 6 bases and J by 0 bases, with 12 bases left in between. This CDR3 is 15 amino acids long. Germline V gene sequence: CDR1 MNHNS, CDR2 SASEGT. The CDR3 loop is CASSQVQYSNQPQHF. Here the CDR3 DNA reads TGTGCCAGCAGCCAGGTTCAGTATAGCAATCAGCCCCAGCATTTT.

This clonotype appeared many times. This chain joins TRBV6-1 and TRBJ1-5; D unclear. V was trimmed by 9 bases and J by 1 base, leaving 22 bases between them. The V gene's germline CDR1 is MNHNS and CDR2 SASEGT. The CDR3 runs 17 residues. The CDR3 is CARTPGPQKQSNQPQHF. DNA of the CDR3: TGTGCCAGGACTCCTGGACCCCAAAAACAAAGCAATCAGCCCCAGCATTTT.

The CDR3 is CASSPLSDYEQYF. The CDR3 region has the DNA TGTGCCAGCAGCCCCCTGAGCGACTACGAGCAGTACTTC. The V call is TRBV3-1, the J call TRBJ2-7; D not resolved. Trimming shortened V by 4 bases and J by 3 bases, and 10 bases separated the two germline ends. The CDR3 spans 13 residues. Looked up from germline, CDR1 is LGHDT and CDR2 is YNNKEL (reference sequence).

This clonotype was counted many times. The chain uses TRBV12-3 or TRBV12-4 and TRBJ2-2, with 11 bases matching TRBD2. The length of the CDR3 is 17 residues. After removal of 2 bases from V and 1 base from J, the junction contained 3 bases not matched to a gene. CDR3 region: CASSLRLAGGNTGELFF. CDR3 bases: TGTGCCAGCAGTTTACGGCTAGCGGGGGGGAACACCGGGGAGCTGTTTTTT.

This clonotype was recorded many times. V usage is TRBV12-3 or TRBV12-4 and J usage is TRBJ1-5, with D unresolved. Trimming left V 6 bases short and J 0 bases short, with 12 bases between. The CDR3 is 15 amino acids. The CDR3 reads CASRPGWGSNQPQHF. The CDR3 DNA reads TGTGCCAGCAGGCCGGGGTGGGGTAGCAATCAGCCCCAGCATTTT.

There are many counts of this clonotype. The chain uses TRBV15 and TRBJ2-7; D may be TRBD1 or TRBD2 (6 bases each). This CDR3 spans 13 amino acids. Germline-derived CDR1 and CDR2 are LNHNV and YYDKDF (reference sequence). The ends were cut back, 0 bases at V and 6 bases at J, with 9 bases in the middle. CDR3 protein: CATSRDRGREQYF. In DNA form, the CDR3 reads TGTGCCACCAGCAGAGATCGGGGGCGCGAGCAGTACTTC.

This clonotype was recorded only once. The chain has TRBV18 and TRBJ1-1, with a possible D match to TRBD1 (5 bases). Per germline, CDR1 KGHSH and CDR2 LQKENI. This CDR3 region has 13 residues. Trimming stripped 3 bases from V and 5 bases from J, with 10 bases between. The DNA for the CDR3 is TGTGCCAGCTCACCGACTGAGGGGACTGAAGCTTTCTTT. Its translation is CASSPTEGTEAFF.

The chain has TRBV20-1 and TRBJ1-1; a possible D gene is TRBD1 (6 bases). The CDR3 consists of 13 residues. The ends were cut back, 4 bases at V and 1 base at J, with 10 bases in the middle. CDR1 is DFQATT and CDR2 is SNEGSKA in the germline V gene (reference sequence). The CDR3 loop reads CSATTGTNTEAFF. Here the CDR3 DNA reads TGCAGTGCTACGACAGGAACGAACACTGAAGCTTTCTTT.

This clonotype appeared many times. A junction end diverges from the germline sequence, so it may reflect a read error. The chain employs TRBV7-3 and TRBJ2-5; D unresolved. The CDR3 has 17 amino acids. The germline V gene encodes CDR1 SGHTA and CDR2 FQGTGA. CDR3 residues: CASSPGLPMASQETRYF. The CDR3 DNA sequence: TGTGCCAGCAGCCCTGGGTTGCCCATGGCCTCACAAGAGACCCGGTACTTC.

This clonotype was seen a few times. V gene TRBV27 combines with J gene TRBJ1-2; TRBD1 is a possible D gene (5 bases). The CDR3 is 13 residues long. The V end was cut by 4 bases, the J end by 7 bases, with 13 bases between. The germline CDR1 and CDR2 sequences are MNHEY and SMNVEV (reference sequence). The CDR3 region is CASSSTRDAGYTF. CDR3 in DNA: TGTGCCAGCAGTTCCACCCGGGACGCTGGCTACACCTTC.

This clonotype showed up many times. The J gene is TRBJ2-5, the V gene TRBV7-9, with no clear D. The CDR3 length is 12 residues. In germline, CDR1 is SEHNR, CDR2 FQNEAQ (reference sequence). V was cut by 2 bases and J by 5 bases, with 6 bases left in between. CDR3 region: CASSLNRETQYF. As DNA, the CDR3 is TGTGCCAGCAGCTTAAACCGGGAGACCCAGTACTTC.

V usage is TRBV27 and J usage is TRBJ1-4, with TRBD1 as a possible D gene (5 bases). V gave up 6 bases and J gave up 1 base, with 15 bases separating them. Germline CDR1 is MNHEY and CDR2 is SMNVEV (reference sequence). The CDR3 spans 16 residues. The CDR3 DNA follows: TGTGCCAGCAGGCCGGGGGGTGCTGAAACTAATGAAAAACTGTTTTTT. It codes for CASRPGGAETNEKLFF.

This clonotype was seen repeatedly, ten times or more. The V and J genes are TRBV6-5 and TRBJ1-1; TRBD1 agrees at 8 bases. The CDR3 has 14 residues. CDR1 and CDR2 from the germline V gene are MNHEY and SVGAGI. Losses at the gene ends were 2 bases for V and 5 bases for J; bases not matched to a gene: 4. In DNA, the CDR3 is TGTGCCAGCAGTTACGGGACAGGACGAACTGAAGCTTTCTTT. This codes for CASSYGTGRTEAFF.